The 23 T cell receptor beta chains reported below all come from one sample, sequenced in a study of cytomegalovirus exposure and HLA in healthy donors. PCR used 60 Vbeta primers and 13 Jbeta primers. Method: immunoSEQ multiplex PCR; TCRdb's copy keeps in-frame clones and lacks some. Among about 220,000 clones listed, around 76% were seen once. Source material: PBMCs. These receptors were taken from a young man in good health and CMV-seronegative.

The CDR3 sequence: CASSQVERSEQFF. The DNA of the CDR3 is TGTGCCAGCAGCCAAGTGGAGCGTAGTGAGCAGTTCTTC. This sequence joins TRBV14 and TRBJ2-1, with D uncertain. V was shortened by 1 base and J by 9 bases, with 10 bases between the two germline ends. In germline, CDR1 is SGHDN, CDR2 FVKESK. This CDR3 is 13 amino acids long.

The chain joins TRBV7-9 to TRBJ1-2, with 7 bases identical to TRBD1. The CDR3 contains 14 residues. Germline V lookup: CDR1 SEHNR, CDR2 FQNEAQ (reference sequence). V dropped 5 bases and J dropped 6; count of bases not matched to a gene: 9. The CDR3 region is CASSPGQYEHGYTF. The CDR3 DNA reads TGTGCCAGCAGCCCGGGACAGTATGAACATGGCTACACCTTC.

The V call is TRBV19, the J call TRBJ2-7; tentatively, D is TRBD2 (7 bases). CDR1 LNHDA and CDR2 SQIVND come from the germline V gene (reference sequence). The V gene lost 3 bases and the J gene lost 5 bases, with 11 bases spanning the gap. The CDR3 contains 13 residues. CDR3 sequence (DNA): TGTGCCAGTAGTATGGGGGGGGGCGACGAGCAGTACTTC. Protein product: CASSMGGGDEQYF.

The chain has TRBV28 and TRBJ2-7; a weak D match, TRBD1 (6 bases). The CDR3 length is 13 residues. CDR1 is MDHEN and CDR2 is SYDVKM in the germline V gene. V lost 5 bases and J lost 2, with 10 bases in between. The CDR3 DNA is TGTGCCAGCAGTACTGGACAGACCTACGAGCAGTACTTC. This translates into CASSTGQTYEQYF.

This clone has a single count. The gene calls are TRBV5-1 and TRBJ2-3; TRBD1 matches 7 bases. Germline values: CDR1 SGHRS, CDR2 YFSETQ. The V and J ends lost 2 bases and 13 bases, in that order; junction bases with no gene match: 19. The CDR3 runs 16 residues. CDR3 in amino acids: CASSLGGPLKADQEYF. Written as DNA, the CDR3 is TGCGCCAGCAGCTTAGGGGGCCCCTTGAAAGCGGACCAGGAGTATTTT.

V is TRBV15 and J is TRBJ2-2; D uncertain. Trimming removed 1 base at V and 4 bases at J, with 4 bases between. This CDR3 is built from 13 residues. The germline gives CDR1 LNHNV, CDR2 YYDKDF (reference sequence). This CDR3 reads CATSRGLTGELFF. CDR3 DNA: TGTGCCACCAGCAGAGGACTCACCGGGGAGCTGTTTTTT.

The J gene is TRBJ2-1, the V gene TRBV6-5; D not certain. Germline lookup yields CDR1 MNHEY and CDR2 SVGAGI. V was cut by 7 bases and J by 6 bases, with 19 bases left in between. The CDR3 runs to 15 residues. CDR3 protein: CASTSRYNISNEQFF. The CDR3 nucleotides are TGTGCCAGCACCTCACGGTATAATATATCCAATGAGCAGTTCTTC.

CDR3 loop: CASGLGQGGAFF. The CDR3 bases are TGTGCTAGTGGTTTGGGGCAGGGAGGAGCTTTCTTT. The chain carries TRBV12-5 and TRBJ1-1; tentatively, D is TRBD1 (5 bases). The V gene lost 1 base and the J gene lost 10 bases, with 10 bases spanning the gap. CDR3 length: 12 residues. Germline loops: CDR1 LGHNT, CDR2 FRNRAP.

The V gene is TRBV9, the J gene TRBJ2-1, with 16 nucleotides matching TRBD2. J was trimmed by 12 bases and V by 2 bases; bases with no gene match: 14. The CDR3 length is 18 residues. The germline V gene encodes CDR1 SGDLS and CDR2 YYNGEE. The CDR3 loop reads CASSVTPSGTSGRVAQFF. The CDR3 DNA sequence: TGTGCCAGCAGCGTTACCCCCTCCGGGACTAGCGGGAGGGTTGCGCAGTTCTTC.

The chain uses TRBV19 and TRBJ2-7; D is possibly TRBD2 (5 bases). The germline V gene encodes CDR1 LNHDA and CDR2 SQIVND (reference sequence). This CDR3 region has 14 residues. V dropped 10 bases and J dropped 3 bases, with 19 bases sitting between them. The CDR3: CATAPSSLFYEQYF. The CDR3 nucleotides read TGTGCCACCGCCCCGTCTAGCTTATTCTACGAGCAGTACTTC.

This chain links TRBV4-1 with TRBJ1-2, with D possibly TRBD1 on 5 matching bases. Germline V CDR1 and CDR2: MGHRA, YSYEKL. This CDR3 is built from 17 residues. Trimming cost V 0 bases and J 4 bases, with 18 bases left between them. The CDR3: CASSQDRARVPAYGYTF. CDR3 DNA: TGCGCCAGCAGCCAAGATCGCGCCAGGGTTCCGGCCTATGGCTACACCTTC.

The V gene is TRBV28, the J gene TRBJ1-5, with 12 bases lining up with TRBD1. The germline gives CDR1 MDHEN, CDR2 SYDVKM. This CDR3 is built from 20 residues. V shed 0 bases and J 2 bases; nucleotides not matched to a gene: 11. The CDR3 DNA follows: TGTGCCAGCAGTTTATGGGTGGGACAGGGGGCGAGTTGGGGCAATCAGCCCCAGCATTTT. Translation: CASSLWVGQGASWGNQPQHF. The entire variable domain, with the rest obtained from reference TRBV28 and TRBJ1-5, is as follows: DVKVTQSSRYLVKRTGEKVFLECVQDMDHENMFWYRQDPGLGLRLIYFSYDVKMKEKGDIPEGYSVSREKKERFSLILESASTNQTSMYLCASSLWVGQGASWGNQPQHFGDGTRLSIL.

This clone has a single count. V is TRBV20-1 and J is TRBJ1-1; a possible D gene is TRBD1 (6 bases). The CDR3 covers 11 residues. V was cut by 3 bases and J by 7 bases, with 9 bases left in between. Per the germline V gene, CDR1 is DFQATT and CDR2 is SNEGSKA (reference sequence). The DNA of the CDR3 is TGCAGTGCTAGGCAGGGGCTTGAAGCTTTCTTT. Translation: CSARQGLEAFF.

In DNA, the CDR3 is TGTGCCAGCAGCTTCCGGACAGGGTATCACGTGCAGTACTTC. Translation gives CASSFRTGYHVQYF. This sequence joins TRBV7-8 and TRBJ2-7, with TRBD1 matching 8 bases. This CDR3 comprises 14 residues. The trim removed 3 bases at V and 9 bases at J, leaving 10 bases unmatched. CDR1 and CDR2 (germline): SGHVS, FQNEAQ. The full variable domain, its missing parts supplied by reference TRBV7-8 and TRBJ2-7, is GAGVSQSPRYKVAKRGQDVALRCDPISGHVSLFWYQQALGQGPEFLTYFQNEAQLDKSGLPSDRFFAERPEGSVSTLKIQRTQQEDSAVYLCASSFRTGYHVQYFGPGTRLTVT.

Notes on this clone: This same CDR3 is encoded by further DNA sequences in the sample. V and J are TRBV27 and TRBJ1-1; 8 positions agree with TRBD1. Per germline, CDR1 MNHEY and CDR2 SMNVEV (reference sequence). The CDR3 is made up of 14 amino acids. V was pared by 5 bases and J by 1 base, with 3 bases of the junction left unmatched. CDR3 region: CASSPGTGNTEAFF. The DNA for the CDR3 is TGTGCCAGCAGTCCAGGGACAGGGAACACTGAAGCTTTCTTT.

In nucleotides, the CDR3 is TGTGCCAGCTGGCTAGCGGGAGAAGGCGAGCAGTACTTC. It encodes CASWLAGEGEQYF. V gene TRBV28 combines with J gene TRBJ2-7; 10 positions agree with TRBD2. The junction had 7 bases not matched to a gene; V was cut back by 8 bases and J by 6 bases. Germline V gene sequence: CDR1 MDHEN, CDR2 SYDVKM. The CDR3 is 13 residues long.

J is TRBJ2-6 and V is TRBV7-9; a possible D gene is TRBD1 (5 bases). CDR3 length: 18 residues. CDR1 and CDR2 from the germline V gene are SEHNR and FQNEAQ (reference sequence). Trimming removed 6 bases at V and 0 bases at J, with 18 bases between. The CDR3 region is CASRGIGQPLSGANVLTF. CDR3 DNA sequence: TGTGCCAGCAGAGGAATTGGACAACCTCTCTCTGGGGCCAACGTCCTGACTTTC.

CDR3 nucleotides: TGCGCCAGCAGCTTGGAACGGCAGGGTCCCTACGAGCAGTACTTC. The encoded protein is CASSLERQGPYEQYF. The chain has TRBV5-1 and TRBJ2-7, with D perhaps matching TRBD1 (5 bases). V lost 0 bases and J lost 2, with 12 bases in between. The length of the CDR3 is 15 residues. CDR1 is SGHRS and CDR2 is YFSETQ in the germline V gene.

V gene TRBV25-1 combines with J gene TRBJ2-1; D is possibly TRBD2 (5 bases). Trimming pared 7 bases from V and 7 bases from J, leaving 11 bases between. Germline values: CDR1 MGHDK, CDR2 SYGVNS. This CDR3 is built from 12 residues. The CDR3 coding sequence is TGTGCCAGCACCAAGACGGGGAATGAGCAGTTCTTC. Translation gives CASTKTGNEQFF.

V usage is TRBV10-3 and J usage is TRBJ2-3; D gene unclear. Trimming left V 3 bases short and J 0 bases short, with 13 bases between. Germline CDR1 ENHRY, CDR2 SYGVKD. The CDR3 is 16 amino acids. The CDR3 reads CAISENPGKSTDTQYF. The CDR3 region has the DNA TGTGCCATCAGTGAAAACCCAGGAAAAAGCACAGATACGCAGTATTTT.

This clone was observed a few times. The CDR3 DNA reads as TGTGCCAGCAGCCCTAGACATGACAGGGAGAACACTGAAGCTTTCTTT. It encodes CASSPRHDRENTEAFF. The rearrangement uses TRBV7-9 and TRBJ1-1; 7 bases fit TRBD1. The CDR3 loop spans 16 amino acids. After removal of 5 bases from V and 1 base from J, the junction contained 10 bases not matched to a gene. Germline lookup yields CDR1 SEHNR and CDR2 FQNEAQ (reference sequence).

Only one count was recorded for this clone. V gene TRBV15 combines with J gene TRBJ1-4; perhaps TRBD1 as D (5 bases). This CDR3 spans 15 amino acids. From germline, CDR1 is LNHNV and CDR2 YYDKDF (reference sequence). V was trimmed by 0 bases and J by 5 bases, leaving 10 bases between them. The CDR3 DNA follows: TGTGCCACCAGCAGAGACGGCAGGGAAAATGAAAAACTGTTTTTT. Translated, it gives CATSRDGRENEKLFF.

Only a few counts were recorded for this clone. V gene TRBV6-1 combines with J gene TRBJ2-3; D perhaps matches TRBD2 (5 bases). Germline V gene data show CDR1 as MNHNS and CDR2 as SASEGT. The ends were cut back, 2 bases at V and 6 bases at J, with 18 bases in the middle. This CDR3 is 16 amino acids long. The CDR3 region is CASSESSGGITDTQYF. In DNA, the CDR3 is TGTGCCAGCAGTGAATCAAGCGGTGGTATCACGGATACGCAGTATTTT.